This passage covers 26 T cell receptor beta chains from one sample sequenced in a study of cytomegalovirus exposure and HLA in healthy donors. Profiling relied on immunoSEQ multiplex PCR, and the TCRdb table lists in-frame clones only, not all of them. This table has 85,000 to 90,000 clones, approximately 96% appearing once. The sequencing sample was made of PBMCs. Receptor source: a man aged 18-30 years in good health and CMV-seronegative.

The chain carries TRBV11-3 and TRBJ2-7; D not resolved. Germline assignment: CDR1 SGHNT and CDR2 YENEEA. CDR3 length equals 12 residues. V gave up 4 bases and J gave up 3 bases, with 7 bases separating them. The CDR3 loop reads CASSSQSYEQYF. For the CDR3, the DNA is TGTGCCAGCAGCTCACAGAGCTACGAGCAGTACTTC.

The chain links TRBV6-6 to TRBJ2-1; 7 nucleotides match TRBD1. The CDR3 covers 14 residues. Germline values: CDR1 MNHNY, CDR2 SVGAGI (reference sequence). After removal of 6 bases from V and 5 bases from J, the junction contained 7 bases not matched to a gene. The CDR3 is CASRRQGINNEQFF. In nucleotides, the CDR3 is TGTGCCAGCAGGCGACAGGGCATAAACAATGAGCAGTTCTTC.

This chain links TRBV28 with TRBJ2-7, with D maybe TRBD2 (6 bases). The CDR3 is 12 amino acids. V was pared by 3 bases and J by 4 bases, with 7 bases between. Germline V gene data show CDR1 as MDHEN and CDR2 as SYDVKM. This CDR3 is CASSLGGYEQYF. The DNA for the CDR3 is TGTGCCAGCAGTTTGGGGGGATACGAGCAGTACTTC.

This clone was observed a single time. The J gene is TRBJ1-2, the V gene TRBV6-6; 7 nucleotides agree with TRBD1. Trimming took 7 bases from V and 3 from J; bases not matched to a gene: 8. The CDR3 sequence is 14 residues long. Germline V gives CDR1 MNHNY, CDR2 SVGAGI (reference sequence). This chain's CDR3 is CASTPGGGYYGYTF. The CDR3 bases are TGTGCCAGCACCCCCGGAGGGGGCTACTATGGCTACACCTTC.

The chain recombines TRBV7-2 with TRBJ1-1; TRBD1 might be the D (6 bases). The CDR3 totals 13 residues. Trimming left V 2 bases short and J 11 bases short, with 15 bases between. Germline V gives CDR1 SGHTA, CDR2 FQGNSA. The CDR3 coding sequence is TGTGCCAGCAGCTTAAATCTGGGGGCAGGGGCTTTCTTT. Its translation is CASSLNLGAGAFF.

The rearrangement links TRBV7-8 to TRBJ2-7, with TRBD1 as a possible D gene (5 bases). The CDR3 is made up of 13 amino acids. V was cut by 5 bases and J by 3 bases, with 11 bases left in between. The germline CDR1 and CDR2 sequences are SGHVS and FQNEAQ. The CDR3 nucleotides read TGTGCCAGCAGCCTACCCGACAGCTACGAGCAGTACGTC. Amino acid sequence: CASSLPDSYEQYV.

CDR3 DNA sequence: TGTGCCTGGGAGGGAGACAGGGGCTCACAAAAACTGTTTTTT. Amino acid sequence: CAWEGDRGSQKLFF. The chain recombines TRBV30 with TRBJ1-4, with 8 positions matching TRBD1. The CDR3 length is 14 residues. The V gene end was trimmed by 5 bases and the J gene end by 9 bases; junction bases not matched to a gene: 11. CDR1 is GTSNPN, CDR2 SVGIG, per germline (reference sequence).

This chain uses TRBV5-1 with TRBJ1-2; 7 bases are shared with TRBD1. CDR1 and CDR2 (germline): SGHRS, YFSETQ. Losses at the gene ends were 3 bases for V and 0 bases for J; bases not matched to a gene: 5. This CDR3 contains 15 residues. CDR3: CASSSGDSPNYGYTF. The CDR3 bases are TGCGCCAGCAGCTCGGGGGACAGCCCTAACTATGGCTACACCTTC.

The CDR3 region has the DNA TGTGCCATCGCTCGAACGGATGAGCAGTTCTTC. Translated: CAIARTDEQFF. The chain has TRBV10-3 and TRBJ2-1; D gene unclear. Germline V gene data show CDR1 as ENHRY and CDR2 as SYGVKD. The length of the CDR3 is 11 residues. V was clipped by 8 bases and J by 8 bases, with 10 bases between them.

The rearrangement joins TRBV6-1 to TRBJ2-1; 9 bases are a match to TRBD1. This CDR3 is built from 13 residues. Germline V gene lookup returns CDR1 MNHNS and CDR2 SASEGT. The J segment lost 10 bases and the V segment lost 4 bases, leaving 5 bases of the junction unmatched. DNA for the CDR3: TGTGCCAGCAGTGCCACAGGGGGCCGGGAGCAGTTCTTC. It translates to CASSATGGREQFF.

This rearrangement joins TRBV5-1 to TRBJ2-3, with 8 bases identical to TRBD1. Unmatched junction bases numbered 4, after V lost 3 bases and J lost 1 base. Germline values: CDR1 SGHRS, CDR2 YFSETQ. There are 15 residues in the CDR3. In nucleotides, the CDR3 is TGCGCCAGCAGCTCGGGACAGGTCGGCACAGATACGCAGTATTTT. Translated: CASSSGQVGTDTQYF.

The V call is TRBV7-2, the J call TRBJ2-5, with D maybe TRBD2 (5 bases). Trimming took off 1 base at V and 5 bases at J, with 8 bases between the two ends. Germline CDR1 SGHTA, CDR2 FQGNSA. This CDR3 comprises 13 residues. The CDR3 sequence: CASSLGGSETQYF. As DNA, the CDR3 is TGTGCCAGCAGCTTAGGAGGGAGCGAGACCCAGTACTTC.

The chain uses TRBV29-1 and TRBJ2-1; 13 positions match TRBD2. The germline V gene has CDR1 SQVTM and CDR2 ANQGSEA. V gave up 3 bases and J gave up 8 bases; unmatched junction bases: 4. This CDR3 has 14 residues. The DNA of the CDR3 is TGCAGCGTTGATGGGACTAGCGGGACCTATGAGCAGTTCTTC. Its protein is CSVDGTSGTYEQFF.

V gene TRBV5-1 combines with J gene TRBJ2-7; 13 bases are a match to TRBD2. V lost 0 bases to trimming and J lost 3 bases; unmatched junction nucleotides: 15. Per germline, CDR1 SGHRS and CDR2 YFSETQ. The CDR3 has 20 amino acids. CDR3 loop: CASSLGPGLAGEGGNYEQYV. As DNA, the CDR3 is TGCGCCAGCAGCTTGGGCCCTGGACTAGCGGGAGAGGGGGGGAACTACGAGCAGTACGTC.

The genes are TRBV14 and TRBJ2-5, with D possibly matching TRBD1 (5 bases). The length of the CDR3 is 16 residues. The V gene's germline CDR1 is SGHDN and CDR2 FVKESK. Trimming pared 1 base from V and 4 bases from J, leaving 16 bases between. The DNA for the CDR3 is TGTGCCAGCAGCCAAGCGTTGCTACCCAGGGTAGAGACCCAGTACTTC. Protein sequence: CASSQALLPRVETQYF.

Worth noting for this clone: An end of the junction differs from the germline gene, which may be a read error. V is TRBV7-7 and J is TRBJ2-2; 8 bases align to TRBD2. Germline V gene sequence: CDR1 SSHAT, CDR2 FNYEAQ (reference sequence). There are 15 residues in the CDR3. The CDR3 is CASSAGTSWTGELFF. The CDR3 coding sequence is TGTGCTAGCAGCGCCGGGACTAGTTGGACCGGGGAGCTGTTTTTT.

The chain recombines TRBV19 with TRBJ2-5; D unclear. There are 13 residues in the CDR3. Germline loops: CDR1 LNHDA, CDR2 SQIVND (reference sequence). V shed 6 bases and J shed 1 base, with 9 bases lying between them. CDR3 protein: CASRRGSQETQYF. Here the CDR3 DNA reads TGTGCCAGTAGGCGAGGCAGCCAAGAGACCCAGTACTTC.

The V gene is TRBV29-1, the J gene TRBJ1-2, with D hard to call. The CDR3 covers 14 residues. Germline CDR1 reads SQVTM; CDR2 reads ANQGSEA. Trimming took off 4 bases at V and 3 bases at J, with 15 bases between the two ends. CDR3 sequence: CSVVFGYPDYGYTF. Written as DNA, the CDR3 is TGCAGCGTTGTTTTCGGGTATCCCGACTATGGCTACACCTTC.

The V call is TRBV25-1, the J call TRBJ1-5, with D unresolved. The germline CDR1 and CDR2 sequences are MGHDK and SYGVNS. V lost 8 bases, J lost 4 bases, and 12 bases lay in between. The CDR3 is 13 amino acids. The CDR3 sequence: CASGGESNQPQHF. CDR3 nucleotide sequence: TGTGCCAGCGGCGGCGAATCGAATCAGCCCCAGCATTTT.

The V and J genes are TRBV6-5 and TRBJ2-7, with D unresolved. Trimming took off 3 bases at V and 6 bases at J, with 9 bases between the two ends. The CDR3 contains 12 residues. Germline V lookup: CDR1 MNHEY, CDR2 SVGAGI. The CDR3 reads CASSYGGSEQYF. Here the CDR3 DNA reads TGTGCCAGCAGTTATGGTGGCTCCGAGCAGTACTTC.

The chain has TRBV19 and TRBJ2-3; 7 positions match TRBD2. The germline V gene has CDR1 LNHDA and CDR2 SQIVND (reference sequence). J lost 5 bases, V lost 1 base, and 6 bases had no gene match. The CDR3 covers 15 residues. CDR3: CASSIGGSLIDTQYF. Written as DNA, the CDR3 is TGTGCCAGTAGTATAGGCGGGAGTTTGATAGATACGCAGTATTTT.

The chain uses TRBV7-9 and TRBJ1-2; 9 nucleotides match TRBD1. J lost 1 base, V lost 2 bases, and 2 bases had no gene match. There are 15 residues in the CDR3. Germline V gives CDR1 SEHNR, CDR2 FQNEAQ (reference sequence). CDR3 sequence reads: CASSLMTGGNYGYTF. CDR3 coding DNA: TGTGCCAGCAGCTTAATGACAGGGGGTAACTATGGCTACACCTTC. Using reference TRBV7-9 and TRBJ1-2 for the parts outside the CDR3, the full variable domain is DTGVSQNPRHKITKRGQNVTFRCDPISEHNRLYWYRQTLGQGPEFLTYFQNEAQLEKSRLLSDRFSAERPKGSFSTLEIQRTEQGDSAMYLCASSLMTGGNYGYTFGSGTRLTVV.

V usage is TRBV6-5 and J usage is TRBJ1-2; D is unresolved. The CDR3 loop spans 11 amino acids. CDR1 MNHEY and CDR2 SVGAGI come from the germline V gene. V was trimmed by 7 bases and J by 4 bases, leaving 7 bases between them. The CDR3 nucleotides are TGTGCCAGCACCTATACCTATGGCTACACCTTC. Translating gives CASTYTYGYTF.

The genes are TRBV30 and TRBJ1-4; D unclear. The CDR3 runs 15 residues. V shed 0 bases and J shed 5 bases, with 13 bases lying between them. Germline V CDR1 and CDR2: GTSNPN, SVGIG (reference sequence). The CDR3 spells CAWSVIGVPNEKLFF. For the CDR3, the DNA is TGTGCCTGGAGTGTAATCGGGGTTCCAAATGAAAAACTGTTTTTT.

This rearrangement joins TRBV7-9 to TRBJ2-5, with 8 bases identical to TRBD1. Germline V gene data show CDR1 as SEHNR and CDR2 as FQNEAQ (reference sequence). The CDR3 length is 15 residues. J gave up 1 base and V 2 bases, and 3 bases lay outside the gene matches. The CDR3 here is CASSLLGTGQETQYF. The DNA of the CDR3 is TGTGCCAGCAGCTTATTGGGGACAGGCCAAGAGACCCAGTACTTC.

This sequence joins TRBV28 and TRBJ1-1; D might be TRBD1 (5 bases). Germline CDR1 and CDR2: MDHEN and SYDVKM. CDR3 length: 12 residues. Deletions cut 3 bases from V and 9 bases from J, with 11 bases between. The CDR3 region is CASSFPGEKAFF. DNA of the CDR3: TGTGCCAGCAGTTTCCCGGGGGAAAAAGCTTTCTTT.